This is a list of T cell receptor beta chains from one sample in a study of T cell responses to AZD1222 COVID-19 vaccine. The protocol was immunoSEQ multiplex PCR, while the TCRdb copy is restricted to in-frame clones and leaves out a portion. Of approximately 60,000 clones listed, around 85% are singletons. The specimen was peripheral blood, collected on day 0 of MenACWY control vaccination. These receptors were obtained from an adult in good health. Both conserved end residues are part of each CDR3. Each record gives: D gene, J gene, clone size, V gene, CDR3 protein, CDR3 DNA. The D gene is left open where the match is weak. The size field is filled for only some rows; it gives once, few, many or a size class.

D gene: NA; J gene: TRBJ2-7; clone size: once; V gene: TRBV5-6; CDR3 protein: CASSLGDGWNEQYF; CDR3 DNA: TGTGCCAGCAGCTTGGGAGACGGGTGGAACGAGCAGTACTTC
D gene: TRBD1; J gene: TRBJ2-5; clone size: NA; V gene: TRBV5-4; CDR3 protein: CASSLVTGTGGSETQYF; CDR3 DNA: TGTGCCAGCAGCTTGGTTACCGGGACAGGGGGCTCCGAGACCCAGTACTTC
D gene: NA; J gene: TRBJ2-6; clone size: NA; V gene: TRBV27; CDR3 protein: CASSDFGANVLTF; CDR3 DNA: TGTGCCAGCAGTGACTTTGGGGCCAACGTCCTGACTTTC
D gene: NA; J gene: TRBJ1-2; clone size: NA; V gene: TRBV5-4; CDR3 protein: CASSYRTGDYGYTF; CDR3 DNA: TGTGCCAGCAGCTATAGAACAGGAGACTATGGCTACACCTTC
D gene: NA; J gene: TRBJ2-7; clone size: few; V gene: TRBV6-5; CDR3 protein: CASSSPGSSYEQYF; CDR3 DNA: TGTGCCAGCAGTTCACCCGGGAGCTCCTACGAGCAGTACTTC
D gene: NA; J gene: TRBJ1-2; clone size: once; V gene: TRBV27; CDR3 protein: CASSYNSWGYGYTF; CDR3 DNA: TGTGCCAGCAGTTATAACTCGTGGGGATATGGCTACACCTTC
D gene: NA; J gene: TRBJ1-2; clone size: few; V gene: TRBV7-9; CDR3 protein: CALARRRGNYGYTF; CDR3 DNA: TGTGCCCTAGCCCGACGGAGGGGTAACTATGGCTACACCTTC
D gene: NA; J gene: TRBJ1-1; clone size: NA; V gene: TRBV12-3/TRBV12-4; CDR3 protein: CASSLQINAEAFF; CDR3 DNA: TGTGCCAGCAGTTTGCAGATTAACGCTGAAGCTTTCTTT
D gene: TRBD2; J gene: TRBJ2-1; clone size: NA; V gene: TRBV15; CDR3 protein: CATSSSSGSDYNEQFF; CDR3 DNA: TGTGCCACCAGCAGTTCTAGCGGGAGTGATTACAATGAGCAGTTCTTC
D gene: NA; J gene: TRBJ2-7; clone size: NA; V gene: TRBV7-2; CDR3 protein: CASSSGSFSYEQYF; CDR3 DNA: TGTGCCAGCAGTTCCGGGTCCTTTTCCTACGAGCAGTACTTC
D gene: NA; J gene: TRBJ2-3; clone size: NA; V gene: TRBV30; CDR3 protein: CAWRRKGNTDTQYF; CDR3 DNA: TGTGCCTGGAGAAGGAAGGGAAACACAGATACGCAGTATTTT
D gene: TRBD2; J gene: TRBJ2-5; clone size: NA; V gene: TRBV5-1; CDR3 protein: CASSMGTPEASGETQYF; CDR3 DNA: TGCGCCAGCAGCATGGGAACCCCCGAGGCTAGCGGCGAGACCCAGTACTTC
D gene: TRBD1; J gene: TRBJ2-1; clone size: NA; V gene: TRBV19; CDR3 protein: CASSMRRGQGNEQFF; CDR3 DNA: TGTGCCAGTAGTATGCGCCGCGGACAGGGCAATGAGCAGTTCTTC
D gene: NA; J gene: TRBJ2-2; clone size: NA; V gene: TRBV30; CDR3 protein: CAWARDSNTGELFF; CDR3 DNA: TGTGCCTGGGCGCGGGACAGTAACACCGGGGAGCTGTTTTTT
D gene: TRBD1; J gene: TRBJ1-2; clone size: few; V gene: TRBV7-9; CDR3 protein: CASSYDRTGGGHGYTF; CDR3 DNA: TGTGCCAGCAGCTATGACCGGACAGGGGGAGGGCATGGCTACACCTTC
D gene: TRBD1; J gene: TRBJ2-2; clone size: NA; V gene: TRBV5-1; CDR3 protein: CASSWDRGSGELFF; CDR3 DNA: TGCGCCAGCAGCTGGGACAGGGGCTCCGGGGAGCTGTTTTTT
D gene: TRBD1; J gene: TRBJ2-5; clone size: NA; V gene: TRBV11-3; CDR3 protein: CASSEQGLETQYF; CDR3 DNA: TGTGCCAGCAGTGAACAGGGGTTAGAGACCCAGTACTTC
D gene: NA; J gene: TRBJ1-1; clone size: few; V gene: TRBV7-2; CDR3 protein: CASSLVGVTEAFF; CDR3 DNA: TGTGCCAGCAGCTTAGTCGGAGTAACTGAAGCTTTCTTT
D gene: NA; J gene: TRBJ1-1; clone size: NA; V gene: TRBV14; CDR3 protein: CASSQAMGGTEAFF; CDR3 DNA: TGTGCCAGCAGCCAAGCCATGGGGGGTACTGAAGCTTTCTTT
D gene: TRBD1; J gene: TRBJ1-1; clone size: few; V gene: TRBV7-8; CDR3 protein: CASSLALGGQGRTEAFF; CDR3 DNA: TGTGCCAGCAGCTTAGCGCTTGGGGGACAGGGTCGTACTGAAGCTTTCTTT
D gene: TRBD1; J gene: TRBJ2-1; clone size: NA; V gene: TRBV25-1; CDR3 protein: CASSGSTGGNEQFF; CDR3 DNA: TGTGCCAGCAGTGGATCGACAGGGGGCAATGAGCAGTTCTTC
D gene: NA; J gene: TRBJ1-1; clone size: NA; V gene: TRBV6-5; CDR3 protein: CASSHTPLGDTEAFF; CDR3 DNA: TGTGCCAGCTCACACACCCCTCTCGGGGACACTGAAGCTTTCTTT
D gene: NA; J gene: TRBJ1-1; clone size: NA; V gene: TRBV7-9; CDR3 protein: CASSRGGQNTEAFF; CDR3 DNA: TGTGCCAGCAGCCGAGGGGGACAGAACACTGAAGCTTTCTTT
D gene: TRBD1; J gene: TRBJ1-5; clone size: NA; V gene: TRBV24-1; CDR3 protein: CATSDSGTGHQPQHF; CDR3 DNA: TGTGCCACCAGTGATTCCGGGACAGGCCATCAGCCCCAGCATTTT
D gene: TRBD1; J gene: TRBJ1-2; clone size: NA; V gene: TRBV28; CDR3 protein: CASGTGSDGYTF; CDR3 DNA: TGTGCCAGCGGGACAGGGTCGGATGGCTACACCTTC
D gene: NA; J gene: TRBJ1-5; clone size: NA; V gene: TRBV6-5; CDR3 protein: CASSGGWGNQPQHF; CDR3 DNA: TGTGCCAGCAGCGGGGGATGGGGCAATCAGCCCCAGCATTTT
D gene: NA; J gene: TRBJ2-1; clone size: NA; V gene: TRBV20-1; CDR3 protein: CSASEGSEQFF; CDR3 DNA: TGCAGTGCTAGTGAGGGGAGTGAGCAGTTCTTC
D gene: TRBD2; J gene: TRBJ2-2; clone size: NA; V gene: TRBV6-6; CDR3 protein: CASSRLAGGPWTGELFF; CDR3 DNA: TGTGCCAGCAGTCGTCTAGCGGGAGGGCCGTGGACCGGGGAGCTGTTTTTT
D gene: TRBD1; J gene: TRBJ2-7; clone size: few; V gene: TRBV20-1; CDR3 protein: CSASMRQGRNEQYF; CDR3 DNA: TGCAGTGCTAGTATGCGACAGGGTAGGAACGAGCAGTACTTC
D gene: TRBD1; J gene: TRBJ1-1; clone size: NA; V gene: TRBV19; CDR3 protein: CASSKRQGVNTEAFF; CDR3 DNA: TGTGCCAGTAGTAAAAGACAGGGAGTGAACACTGAAGCTTTCTTT
D gene: TRBD2; J gene: TRBJ2-1; clone size: NA; V gene: TRBV6-2/TRBV6-3; CDR3 protein: CASSYGRAGLGEQFF; CDR3 DNA: TGTGCCAGCAGTTACGGGAGGGCCGGTCTAGGTGAGCAGTTCTTC
D gene: TRBD1; J gene: TRBJ2-7; clone size: NA; V gene: TRBV28; CDR3 protein: CASNSIQGAYFEQYF; CDR3 DNA: TGTGCCAGCAATTCGATCCAGGGGGCTTATTTCGAGCAGTACTTC
D gene: NA; J gene: TRBJ2-2; clone size: few; V gene: TRBV27; CDR3 protein: CASPQRGVTGELFF; CDR3 DNA: TGTGCCAGCCCTCAGAGAGGAGTCACCGGGGAGCTGTTTTTT
D gene: NA; J gene: TRBJ2-5; clone size: NA; V gene: TRBV15; CDR3 protein: CATSPRQAQRTQYF; CDR3 DNA: TGTGCCACCAGCCCCCGACAGGCCCAGCGGACCCAGTACTTC
D gene: TRBD2; J gene: TRBJ2-2; clone size: NA; V gene: TRBV30; CDR3 protein: CAWSGSYSSGPGELFF; CDR3 DNA: TGTGCCTGGAGTGGATCTTACTCTAGCGGTCCCGGGGAGCTGTTTTTT